This T cell receptor (beta chain) was identified during a study of T cell repertoires in cytomegalovirus infection. Study-level information: TCR beta signatures that were public indicated CMV infection and matching HLA type. Study-level points and caveats: The cumulative frequency of public TCR beta families distinguished individuals who carried CMV together with the relevant HLA.

On this clonotype: As yet, its antigen is unknown.

This CDR3 spans 12 amino acids. Trimming took off 5 bases at V and 1 base at J, with 8 bases between the two ends. Germline CDR1 reads SQVTM; CDR2 reads ANQGSEA. TCRdb used MiXCR to reprocess the reads, holding one entry per CDR3 protein. Here the sample spans just under 550,000 distinct CDR3 sequences, more than 25% being singletons. Input material: PBMCs. This receptor was identified in a human donor in good health (CMV status not recorded). Some clones in this sample may be carry-over from other donors' samples. This chain joins TRBV29-1 and TRBJ1-1, with D tentatively TRBD1 (6 bases). The DNA of the CDR3 is TGCAGCGTTAGCAGGGGGAACACTGAAGCTTTCTTT. It is translated as CSVSRGNTEAFF.